The next 18 T cell receptor beta chains were all read from a single sample in a study of T cell responses to AZD1222 COVID-19 vaccine. Method: immunoSEQ multiplex PCR; TCRdb's copy keeps in-frame clones and lacks some. The top ten hold 4% to 5.5% of the sample, which has roughly 160,000 clones, roughly 90% seen once. The source material was peripheral blood, sampled 28 days after the second AZD1222 dose. These receptors were obtained from an adult who received the AZD1222 COVID-19 vaccine.

The V call is TRBV6-5, the J call TRBJ1-1, with a weak D call TRBD1 (6 bases). V was trimmed by 7 bases and J by 7 bases, leaving 16 bases between them. CDR1 MNHEY and CDR2 SVGAGI come from the germline V gene. CDR3 length equals 13 residues. The CDR3 sequence: CASTGAHSNEAFF. Here the CDR3 DNA reads TGTGCCAGCACAGGGGCACACTCTAATGAAGCTTTCTTT.

The V and J genes are TRBV3-1 (or the pseudogene TRBV3-2) and TRBJ1-2; possibly TRBD1 for D (6 bases). V lost 4 bases and J 7 bases, leaving 16 bases between the germline ends. The germline V gene has CDR1 LGHDT and CDR2 YNNKEL (reference sequence). The CDR3 loop spans 14 amino acids. CDR3 residues: CASSPSRGGFGYTF. CDR3 nucleotide sequence: TGTGCCAGCAGCCCTTCGAGAGGGGGTTTTGGCTACACCTTC.

The V call is TRBV5-1, the J call TRBJ2-3, with D maybe TRBD2 (6 bases). Trimming stripped 3 bases from V and 4 bases from J, with 12 bases between. The CDR3 totals 14 residues. Germline lookup yields CDR1 SGHRS and CDR2 YFSETQ. The DNA of the CDR3 is TGCGCCAGCAGCTCCTCCGGGGGTGCAGATACGCAGTATTTT. It yields the protein CASSSSGGADTQYF.

J is TRBJ1-5 and V is TRBV9; D may be TRBD1 (5 bases). This CDR3 contains 14 residues. Germline CDR1 SGDLS, CDR2 YYNGEE. Trimming took 4 bases from V and 3 from J, leaving 11 bases between them. The chain's CDR3 is CASSPGTDNQPQHF. In nucleotides, the CDR3 is TGTGCCAGCAGCCCCGGGACCGACAATCAGCCCCAGCATTTT.

In DNA form, the CDR3 reads TGTGCCAGCAGTTCGCCGGGGACAGAGATCACCGGGGAGCTGTTTTTT. This codes for CASSSPGTEITGELFF. The V gene is TRBV6-5, the J gene TRBJ2-2; 7 bases align to TRBD1. The ends lost 4 bases at V and 4 bases at J; junction bases unmatched: 9. Germline assignment: CDR1 MNHEY and CDR2 SVGAGI. The CDR3 loop spans 16 amino acids.

The V and J genes are TRBV2 and TRBJ1-5; 7 bases align to TRBD1. CDR1 is SNHLY, CDR2 FYNNEI, per germline. The CDR3 runs to 15 residues. The V segment lost 6 bases and the J segment 1 base; nucleotides outside the gene matches: 6. For the CDR3, the DNA is TGTGCCAGCAGATCAGGGGGGGGCAGCAATCAGCCCCAGCATTTT. Its protein product is CASRSGGGSNQPQHF.

The chain couples TRBV6-4 to TRBJ2-6; D ambiguous. Germline CDR1 and CDR2: MRHNA and SNTAGT. Deletions cut 2 bases from V and 0 bases from J, with 5 bases between. This CDR3 contains 15 residues. The CDR3 loop reads CASSDGASGANVLTF. The CDR3 DNA is TGTGCCAGCAGTGACGGTGCCTCTGGGGCCAACGTCCTGACTTTC.

J is TRBJ2-7 and V is TRBV14; D may be TRBD1 (6 bases). Germline V gene lookup returns CDR1 SGHDN and CDR2 FVKESK. This CDR3 is 12 amino acids long. Trimming removed 4 bases from V and 9 bases from J, with 13 bases in between. In DNA form, the CDR3 reads TGTGCCAGCAGCCGAGAGGGGGTCGGGCAGTACTTC. It codes for CASSREGVGQYF.

In regard to this clone: The sample contains more than one DNA sequence encoding this CDR3. This chain joins TRBV7-2 and TRBJ1-5; D might be TRBD1 (6 bases). The CDR3 length is 14 residues. Germline-derived CDR1 and CDR2 are SGHTA and FQGNSA. V lost 3 bases and J 2 bases, leaving 8 bases between the germline ends. The CDR3 sequence: CASSFGTRNQPQHF. In DNA, the CDR3 is TGTGCCAGCAGCTTCGGGACACGCAATCAGCCCCAGCATTTT.

The chain carries TRBV20-1 and TRBJ1-2; no firm D call. V lost 3 bases, J lost 5 bases, and 10 bases lay in between. The CDR3 is 12 amino acids. Per germline, CDR1 DFQATT and CDR2 SNEGSKA (reference sequence). CDR3 in DNA: TGCAGTGCTAGTATAGGGAGGTATGGCTACACCTTC. Its translation is CSASIGRYGYTF.

The rearrangement links TRBV25-1 to TRBJ2-1, with D perhaps TRBD1 (5 bases). CDR1 MGHDK and CDR2 SYGVNS come from the germline V gene. The CDR3 runs to 13 residues. The V and J ends lost 5 bases and 5 bases respectively, with 10 bases between them. The CDR3 DNA sequence: TGTGCCAGCAGTCTACAGGCTAACAATGAGCAGTTCTTC. This encodes CASSLQANNEQFF.

The V call is TRBV30, the J call TRBJ1-3, with 7 bases aligning to TRBD1. The junction had 5 bases not matched to a gene; V was cut back by 3 bases and J by 0 bases. The CDR3 covers 15 residues. In germline, CDR1 is GTSNPN, CDR2 SVGIG (reference sequence). The CDR3 coding sequence is TGTGCCTGGAGGGCCAGGGGGAACTCTGGAAACACCATATATTTT. It encodes CAWRARGNSGNTIYF.

In this sample, this clone turned up once. The rearrangement uses TRBV19 and TRBJ2-2; 8 nucleotides align to TRBD2. CDR3 length: 16 amino acids. Germline-derived CDR1 and CDR2 are LNHDA and SQIVND (reference sequence). V lost 6 bases, J lost 3 bases, and 9 bases stayed unmatched. CDR3 loop: CASRSLAGGYTGELFF. The CDR3 DNA reads TGTGCCAGTAGATCCTTGGCGGGGGGATACACCGGGGAGCTGTTTTTT. The complete variable domain, with remaining parts taken from reference TRBV19 and TRBJ2-2, reads DGGITQSPKYLFRKEGQNVTLSCEQNLNHDAMYWYRQDPGQGLRLIYYSQIVNDFQKGDIAEGYSVSREKKESFPLTVTSAQKNPTAFYLCASRSLAGGYTGELFFGEGSRLTVL.

The chain has TRBV9 and TRBJ1-1; TRBD1 aligns across 8 bases. CDR3 length equals 16 residues. Germline V gene sequence: CDR1 SGDLS, CDR2 YYNGEE. Unmatched junction bases numbered 12, after V lost 3 bases and J lost 5 bases. The CDR3 coding sequence is TGTGCCAGCAGCGGGCCCGGGACAGGTCCTTGGACTGAAGCTTTCTTT. Protein sequence: CASSGPGTGPWTEAFF.

The V and J genes are TRBV18 and TRBJ1-2; D remains unclear. In germline, CDR1 is KGHSH, CDR2 LQKENI. This CDR3 region has 14 residues. Trimming took 2 bases from V and 0 from J, leaving 7 bases between them. CDR3 protein: CASSPAKTNYGYTF. The CDR3, as DNA: TGTGCCAGCTCACCAGCTAAGACTAACTATGGCTACACCTTC.

The chain carries TRBV19 and TRBJ1-2; TRBD1 aligns across 10 bases. The length of the CDR3 is 16 residues. CDR1 LNHDA and CDR2 SQIVND come from the germline V gene (reference sequence). After removal of 5 bases from V and 5 bases from J, the junction contained 11 bases not matched to a gene. CDR3 sequence: CASSVHTGQGSYGYTF. The CDR3 region has the DNA TGTGCCAGTAGTGTCCATACGGGACAGGGGTCTTATGGCTACACCTTC.

The chain joins TRBV30 to TRBJ2-7; possibly TRBD1 for D (5 bases). Per germline, CDR1 GTSNPN and CDR2 SVGIG (reference sequence). The CDR3 covers 13 residues. The V end was cut by 2 bases, the J end by 2 bases, with 10 bases between. CDR3 nucleotide sequence: TGTGCCTGGAGTACGGACATTCCCTACGAGCAGTACTTC. It specifies CAWSTDIPYEQYF.

The genes are TRBV6-5 and TRBJ1-5; weak D call: TRBD1 (6 bases). V was trimmed by 6 bases and J by 7 bases, leaving 13 bases between them. The CDR3 consists of 13 residues. Germline CDR1 and CDR2: MNHEY and SVGAGI. CDR3 sequence (DNA): TGTGCCAGCAGCGTCAAGGGGGAACAGCCCCAGCATTTT. Its translation is CASSVKGEQPQHF.